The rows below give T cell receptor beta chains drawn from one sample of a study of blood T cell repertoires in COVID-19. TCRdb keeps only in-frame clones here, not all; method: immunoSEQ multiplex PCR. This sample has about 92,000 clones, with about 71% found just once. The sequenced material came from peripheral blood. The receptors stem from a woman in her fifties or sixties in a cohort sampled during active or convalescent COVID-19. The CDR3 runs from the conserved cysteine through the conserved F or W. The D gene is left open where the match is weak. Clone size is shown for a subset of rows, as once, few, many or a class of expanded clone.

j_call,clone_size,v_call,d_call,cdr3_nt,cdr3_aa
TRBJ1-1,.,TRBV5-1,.,TGCGCCAGCAGCTTAGGGGCCATGAACACTGAAGCTTTCTTT,CASSLGAMNTEAFF
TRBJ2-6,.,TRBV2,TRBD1,TGTGCCAGCAGTGATGACAGGGGGCTCGGGGCCAACGTCCTGACTTTC,CASSDDRGLGANVLTF
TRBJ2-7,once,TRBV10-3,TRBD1,TGTGCCATCAAAGGGACAGGGGGGTCCTACGAGCAGTACTTC,CAIKGTGGSYEQYF
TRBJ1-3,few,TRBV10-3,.,TGTGCCATCAGTGGGGGCCCTGACTCTGGAAACACCATATATTTT,CAISGGPDSGNTIYF
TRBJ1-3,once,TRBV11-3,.,TGTGCCAGCAGCCTTACAGGGTCATCTGGAAACACCATATATTTT,CASSLTGSSGNTIYF
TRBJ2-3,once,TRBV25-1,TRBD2,TGTGCCAGCAGTGACAGCGGGGAATACACAGATACGCAGTATTTT,CASSDSGEYTDTQYF
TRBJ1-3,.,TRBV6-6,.,TGTGCCAGTATAAACTCTGGAAACACCATATATTTT,CASINSGNTIYF
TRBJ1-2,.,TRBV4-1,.,TGCGCCAGCAGCCAATACAGGGAAATATATGGCTACACCTTC,CASSQYREIYGYTF
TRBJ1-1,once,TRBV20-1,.,TGCAGTGCTAGCCCTAACACTGAAGCTTTCTTT,CSASPNTEAFF
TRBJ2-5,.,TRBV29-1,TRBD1,TGCAGCGTTTATTCACCGGGACAGGGGAAAGAGACCCAGTACTTC,CSVYSPGQGKETQYF
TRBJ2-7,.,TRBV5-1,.,TGCGCCAGCAGCCCTGGCCACCACCTAGGGGGCGAGCAGTACTTC,CASSPGHHLGGEQYF
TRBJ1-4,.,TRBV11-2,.,TGTGCCAGCAGCTTAAATCCAGGGATAAATGAAAAACTGTTTTTT,CASSLNPGINEKLFF
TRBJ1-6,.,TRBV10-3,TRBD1,TGTGCCGCCAAGGAGTTACAGGGGGTTAATTCACCCCTCCACTTT,CAAKELQGVNSPLHF
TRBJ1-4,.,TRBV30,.,TGTGCCTGGGGGGGGGCAGTTGGGCCTAATGAAAAACTGTTTTTT,CAWGGAVGPNEKLFF
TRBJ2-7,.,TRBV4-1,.,TGCGCCAGCAGCCAATCTGACAGTGGATCCTACGAGCAGTACTTC,CASSQSDSGSYEQYF
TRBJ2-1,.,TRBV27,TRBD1,TGTGCCAGCAGTTCAATTGGGACAGGCTCCTACAATGAGCAGTTCTTC,CASSSIGTGSYNEQFF
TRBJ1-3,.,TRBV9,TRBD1,TGTGCCAGCAGCGTAGGGACAGGGTCTGGAAACACCATATATTTT,CASSVGTGSGNTIYF
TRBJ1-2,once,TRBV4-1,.,TGCGCCAGCAGCCAAGATTTAGGGGGGGTCTATGGCTACACCTTC,CASSQDLGGVYGYTF
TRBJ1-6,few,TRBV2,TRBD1,TGTGCCAGCAGTTACAGGGGGCAGAATTCACCCCTCCACTTT,CASSYRGQNSPLHF
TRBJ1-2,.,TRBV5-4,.,TGTGCCAGCAGCTTGGAATGGTCAGTCTATGGCTACACCTTC,CASSLEWSVYGYTF
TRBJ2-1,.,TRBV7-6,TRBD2,TGTGCCAGCAGCTTAGCTAGCGGGGCCGGCTACAATGAGCAGTTCTTC,CASSLASGAGYNEQFF
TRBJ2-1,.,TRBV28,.,TGTGCCAGCAGTTTCACAGGATGGATGAATGAGCAGTTCTTC,CASSFTGWMNEQFF
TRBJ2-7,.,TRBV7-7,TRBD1,TGTGCTAGCAGCTCATCCCAAAACGGTCGACAGGGAATGAGAAGCAGATACGAGCAGTACTTC,CASSSSQNGRQGMRSRYEQYF
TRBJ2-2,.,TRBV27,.,TGTGCCAGCAGCCAGCTGACAGGCACCGGGGAGCTGTTTTTT,CASSQLTGTGELFF
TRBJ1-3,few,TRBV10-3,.,TGTGCCATCAGTGGAACGAGCTCTGGAAACACCATATATTTT,CAISGTSSGNTIYF
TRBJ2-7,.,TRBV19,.,TGTGCCAGTAGTATTGTACAGGTCGACGCAGCCTACGAGCAGTACTTC,CASSIVQVDAAYEQYF
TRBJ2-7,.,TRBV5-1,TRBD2,TGCGCCAGCAGCCGGGGGGTGGGAGGCGAAAGGCCCTACGAGCAGTACTTC,CASSRGVGGERPYEQYF
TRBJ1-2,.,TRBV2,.,TGTGCCAGCGCTGTCACCCCGGGAGGCTACACCTTC,CASAVTPGGYTF
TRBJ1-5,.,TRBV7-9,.,TGTGCCAGCAGCTTAGGACAGGGCAATCAGCCCCAGCATTTT,CASSLGQGNQPQHF
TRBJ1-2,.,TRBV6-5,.,TGTGCCAGCAGTTCGAGAGCTAACTATGGCTACACCTTC,CASSSRANYGYTF
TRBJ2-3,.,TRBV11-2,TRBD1,TGTGCCAGCAGCGTACACCGGGACAGGGGCACAGATACGCAGTATTTT,CASSVHRDRGTDTQYF
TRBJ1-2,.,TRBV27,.,TGTGCCAGCAGTTCCCCCGGGGTTGGCTACACCTTC,CASSSPGVGYTF
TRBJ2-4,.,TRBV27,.,TGTGCCAGCAGTTCGGCCCACCGAGGCAAAAACATTCAGTACTTC,CASSSAHRGKNIQYF
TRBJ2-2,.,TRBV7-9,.,TGTGCCAGCAGCTTTTATCAGTCCGGGGAGCTGTTTTTT,CASSFYQSGELFF
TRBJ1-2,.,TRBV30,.,TGTGCCTGGAGTGAGGGGTCCGACTATGGCTACACCTTC,CAWSEGSDYGYTF
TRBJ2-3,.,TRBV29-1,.,TGCAGCGTCGCCCTCGGCGGGCGGCAAGGTGATACGCAGTATTTT,CSVALGGRQGDTQYF
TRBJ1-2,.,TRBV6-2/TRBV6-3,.,TGTGCCAGCAGTTACAGGACACATTATGGCTACACCTTC,CASSYRTHYGYTF
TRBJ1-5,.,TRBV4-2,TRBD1,TGTGCCAGCAGCCAAGAGGCCCCGACAGGGGGTCAGCCCCAGCATTTT,CASSQEAPTGGQPQHF
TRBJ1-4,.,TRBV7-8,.,TGTGCCAGCAGCCGCCGGACTCTCCTGGGAACTAATGAAAAACTGTTTTTT,CASSRRTLLGTNEKLFF
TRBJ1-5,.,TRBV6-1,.,TGTGCCAGCAGTGAACTGGGCCAGCCCCAGCATTTT,CASSELGQPQHF
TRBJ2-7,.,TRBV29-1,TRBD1,TGCAGCGGGTTGACAGGGAAGGGAAAGTACGAGCAGTACTTC,CSGLTGKGKYEQYF
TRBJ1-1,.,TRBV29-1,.,TGCAGCGCCGGGGGGTCCTTTGAAGCTTTCTTT,CSAGGSFEAFF
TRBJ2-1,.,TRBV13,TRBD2,TGTGCCAGCAGCCCACTAGCGATCTCTCGGAATGAGCAGTTCTTC,CASSPLAISRNEQFF
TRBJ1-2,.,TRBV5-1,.,TGCGCCAGCAGCTTGTCAGGGCAGGGCTATGGCTACACCTTC,CASSLSGQGYGYTF
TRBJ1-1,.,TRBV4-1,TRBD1,TGCGCCAGCAGCCCGGGACAGGTGAACACTGAAGCTTTCTTT,CASSPGQVNTEAFF
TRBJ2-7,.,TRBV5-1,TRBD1,TGCGCCAGCAGATTCGGCGGGACAGGGTCCTACGAGCAGTACTTC,CASRFGGTGSYEQYF
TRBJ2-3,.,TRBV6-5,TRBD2,TGTGCCAGCATGACGGGGGGGAAAGTTTCAGATACGCAGTATTTT,CASMTGGKVSDTQYF
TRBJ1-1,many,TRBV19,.,TGTGCCAGCCAAAGGGGGACTGAAGCTTTCTTT,CASQRGTEAFF
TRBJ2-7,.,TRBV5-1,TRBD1,TGCGCCAGCAGCCCCTCGACAGGGAGCTCCTACGAGCAGTACTTC,CASSPSTGSSYEQYF
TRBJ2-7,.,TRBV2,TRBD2,TGTGCCAGCAGGGGACTAGCGGTCTCCTACGAGCAGTACTTC,CASRGLAVSYEQYF
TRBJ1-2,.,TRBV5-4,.,TGTGCCAGCAGCCGGGGACGGGGGGCGGGCTATGGCTACACCTTC,CASSRGRGAGYGYTF
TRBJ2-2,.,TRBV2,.,TGTGCCAGCAGGGCTCGGGGCGGGGTCACCGGGGAGCTGTTTTTT,CASRARGGVTGELFF